The 30 T cell receptor beta chains reported below all come from one sample, sequenced in a study of blood T cells in healthy people across ages. A second PCR of 7 to 11 cycles used a sample-barcoded 5' primer and a J-beta primer mix. TCRdb analysed the 5' RACE reads with MiXCR anew, one entry per CDR3 protein. Here the sample spans 1.5 million to 1.8 million distinct CDR3 sequences, roughly 43% being singletons. The source material was blood. These receptors all come from a woman aged 18-29 years in good health.

The chain links TRBV29-1 to TRBJ1-1, with 7 nucleotides matching TRBD1. Trimming removed 7 bases from V and 3 bases from J; junction bases left unmatched: 17. This CDR3 spans 16 amino acids. CDR1 and CDR2 (germline): SQVTM, ANQGSEA. The CDR3 loop is CSAADRDGWADTEAFF. DNA for the CDR3: TGCAGCGCCGCCGACAGGGACGGTTGGGCGGACACTGAAGCTTTCTTT.

This clonotype has a handful of counts. The chain links TRBV4-1 to TRBJ1-2, with unresolved D. The germline CDR1 and CDR2 sequences are MGHRA and YSYEKL. This CDR3 contains 15 residues. The V and J ends lost 1 base and 2 bases respectively, with 11 bases between them. The CDR3 sequence: CASSQGWFPNYGYTF. In nucleotides, the CDR3 is TGCGCCAGCAGCCAAGGCTGGTTCCCAAACTATGGCTACACCTTC.

This chain links TRBV5-1 with TRBJ2-1; TRBD2 matches 8 bases. Germline CDR1 reads SGHRS; CDR2 reads YFSETQ. The length of the CDR3 is 14 residues. V lost 4 bases and J lost 8; bases outside the gene matches: 8. CDR3 in DNA: TGCGCCAGCAGCGGGGGCGGGAGGCGTTATGAGCAGTTCTTC. Amino acids: CASSGGGRRYEQFF. The complete variable domain, with remaining parts taken from reference TRBV5-1 and TRBJ2-1, reads KAGVTQTPRYLIKTRGQQVTLSCSPISGHRSVSWYQQTPGQGLQFLFEYFSETQRNKGNFPGRFSGRQFSNSRSEMNVSTLELGDSALYLCASSGGGRRYEQFFGPGTRLTVL.

V usage is TRBV12-3 or TRBV12-4 and J usage is TRBJ1-2; D ambiguous. The V gene lost 1 base and the J gene lost 3 bases, with 12 bases spanning the gap. The CDR3 sequence is 15 residues long. Written as DNA, the CDR3 is TGTGCCAGCAGTTTAGGTCCGGGAGTGGACTATGGCTACACCTTC. Translating it yields CASSLGPGVDYGYTF.

This clonotype was found a few times. The chain links TRBV12-5 to TRBJ2-4, with 7 nucleotides matching TRBD2. V shed 6 bases and J 5 bases; nucleotides not matched to a gene: 4. The germline gives CDR1 LGHNT, CDR2 FRNRAP. This CDR3 has 13 amino acids. CDR3 bases: TGTGCTAGTGGACTAGCGTCCGAAAACATTCAGTACTTC. Amino acid sequence: CASGLASENIQYF.

There are many counts of this clonotype. The V call is TRBV20-1, the J call TRBJ2-7, with a tentative D call TRBD2 (6 bases). Germline values: CDR1 DFQATT, CDR2 SNEGSKA (reference sequence). The CDR3 contains 13 residues. The germline V and J ends were trimmed by 2 bases and 7 bases, with 15 bases remaining between them. The CDR3 nucleotides are TGCAGTGCTAGACCCGAGGTAGGAGGGGAGCAGTACTTC. Translated, it gives CSARPEVGGEQYF.

This clonotype was counted only a few times. This chain connects TRBV7-2 to TRBJ2-7; D perhaps matches TRBD1 (6 bases). V was trimmed by 2 bases and J by 3 bases, leaving 11 bases between them. The CDR3 consists of 14 residues. Germline CDR1 reads SGHTA; CDR2 reads FQGNSA. In DNA, the CDR3 is TGTGCCAGCAGCTTACTCTCACAGGGCTACGAGCAGTACTTC. Protein product: CASSLLSQGYEQYF.

V usage is TRBV29-1 and J usage is TRBJ2-1; TRBD1 matches at 9 bases. The CDR3 sequence is 14 residues long. V was pared by 1 base and J by 7 bases, with 5 bases of the junction left unmatched. CDR1 SQVTM and CDR2 ANQGSEA come from the germline V gene. The CDR3 loop is CSVEGTGVTNEQFF. In DNA, the CDR3 is TGCAGCGTTGAAGGGACAGGGGTGACGAATGAGCAGTTCTTC.

This clonotype was seen just once. The gene calls are TRBV20-1 and TRBJ2-5; D not certain. The end of the DNA fits TRBJ2-7 better, so the J call may be wrong. Per the germline V gene, CDR1 is DFQATT and CDR2 is SNEGSKA (reference sequence). This CDR3 is 13 amino acids long. CDR3 sequence reads: CSALLRLGYEQYF. CDR3 nucleotide sequence: TGCAGTGCTCTCCTTCGACTGGGCTACGAGCAGTACTTC.

J is TRBJ2-5 and V is TRBV6-6; no clear D gene. Looked up from germline, CDR1 is MNHNY and CDR2 is SVGAGI (reference sequence). This CDR3 spans 12 amino acids. V was trimmed by 7 bases and J by 4 bases, leaving 10 bases between them. CDR3 bases: TGTGCCAGCACAGCGACCCGAGAGACCCAGTACTTC. Translating it yields CASTATRETQYF.

This clonotype was observed a few times. This chain links TRBV12-3 or TRBV12-4 with TRBJ1-2; unclear D gene. The ends were cut back, 6 bases at V and 4 bases at J, with 27 bases in the middle. CDR3 length: 18 residues. CDR3 protein: CASSPTPNLPLPVYGYTF. The CDR3 DNA sequence: TGTGCCAGCAGCCCGACACCGAACCTACCCCTACCCGTCTATGGCTACACCTTC.

J is TRBJ2-7 and V is TRBV7-2; the D gene is possibly TRBD2 (7 bases). This CDR3 is built from 14 residues. The V gene lost 4 bases and the J gene lost 3 bases, with 13 bases spanning the gap. Germline lookup yields CDR1 SGHTA and CDR2 FQGNSA. CDR3 sequence reads: CASSWGGTRYEQYF. CDR3 sequence (DNA): TGTGCCAGCAGCTGGGGAGGGACACGCTACGAGCAGTACTTC. Filled out from reference TRBV7-2 and TRBJ2-7, the complete variable domain reads GAGVSQSPSNKVTEKGKDVELRCDPISGHTALYWYRQSLGQGLEFLIYFQGNSAPDKSGLPSDRFSAERTGGSVSTLTIQRTQQEDSAVYLCASSWGGTRYEQYFGPGTRLTVT.

The V gene is TRBV20-1, the J gene TRBJ1-4; weak D call: TRBD1 (6 bases). Germline CDR1 is DFQATT and CDR2 is SNEGSKA (reference sequence). This CDR3 contains 16 residues. Between the trimmed V and J ends, which lost 0 bases and 2 bases, there was a span of 13 bases. CDR3: CSARDGRGRTNEKLFF. The CDR3 bases are TGCAGTGCTAGAGACGGCAGGGGTAGGACTAATGAAAAACTGTTTTTT.

In this sample, this clonotype turned up many times. The chain recombines TRBV29-1 with TRBJ2-3, with D perhaps matching TRBD2 (6 bases). In germline, CDR1 is SQVTM, CDR2 ANQGSEA. The V end lost 7 bases, the J end lost 3 bases, and 17 bases lay between the germline ends. CDR3 length: 14 amino acids. CDR3 nucleotides: TGCAGCGCCACGGGGACTTCCGATACAGATACGCAGTATTTT. Translated, it gives CSATGTSDTDTQYF.

This clonotype has a handful of counts. The V gene is TRBV25-1, the J gene TRBJ2-1; weak D call: TRBD2 (6 bases). Per germline, CDR1 MGHDK and CDR2 SYGVNS. The CDR3 runs 15 residues. The V end lost 4 bases, the J end lost 6 bases, and 16 bases lay between the germline ends. For the CDR3, the DNA is TGTGCCAGCAGTGGTGGAGGGATCGAAGGCAATGAGCAGTTCTTC. Its translation is CASSGGGIEGNEQFF.

This chain connects TRBV20-1 to TRBJ2-7; D perhaps matches TRBD1 (6 bases). Germline loops: CDR1 DFQATT, CDR2 SNEGSKA (reference sequence). CDR3 length: 13 residues. Trimming took off 3 bases at V and 4 bases at J, with 13 bases between the two ends. The CDR3 sequence is CSARTGALYEQYF. For the CDR3, the DNA is TGCAGTGCTAGGACAGGAGCCTTATACGAGCAGTACTTC.

In this sample, this clonotype turned up a few times. The chain couples TRBV12-3 or TRBV12-4 to TRBJ1-4; 11 nucleotides line up with TRBD1. The CDR3 consists of 17 residues. The ends lost 6 bases at V and 7 bases at J; junction bases unmatched: 13. The CDR3 DNA is TGTGCCAGCAGCCCGGACAGGGGGCGATGGATGGCTGAAAAACTGTTTTTT. This translates into CASSPDRGRWMAEKLFF.

The chain links TRBV14 to TRBJ2-3, with D perhaps TRBD1 (6 bases). Looked up from germline, CDR1 is SGHDN and CDR2 is FVKESK. Trimming removed 2 bases at V and 0 bases at J, with 12 bases between. This CDR3 region has 16 residues. CDR3 DNA sequence: TGTGCCAGCAGCCAAAGACAGGCCGTGAGCACAGATACGCAGTATTTT. It is translated as CASSQRQAVSTDTQYF.

In this sample, this clonotype turned up a few times. Compared with germline, one end of the junction differs, possibly owing to a read error. The rearrangement uses TRBV5-1 and TRBJ2-5, with 7 positions matching TRBD1. Germline V CDR1 and CDR2: SGHRS, YFSETQ. The CDR3 is 13 residues long. The CDR3 nucleotides read TGTGCCAGCAGCCCGACAGGGAAAGAGACCCAGTACTTC. This codes for CASSPTGKETQYF.

The rearrangement uses TRBV10-3 and TRBJ1-2; D not certain. This CDR3 contains 13 residues. Germline V gene lookup returns CDR1 ENHRY and CDR2 SYGVKD. V was cut by 4 bases and J by 1 base, with 7 bases left in between. CDR3 sequence reads: CAISGEVNYGYTF. Here the CDR3 DNA reads TGTGCCATCAGTGGGGAAGTTAACTATGGCTACACCTTC.

The chain has TRBV20-1 and TRBJ2-6; D gene uncertain. The length of the CDR3 is 17 residues. Trimming cost V 5 bases and J 3 bases, with 20 bases left between them. Germline V CDR1 and CDR2: DFQATT, SNEGSKA (reference sequence). The CDR3 loop is CSARGGSHGFGANVLTF. The DNA of the CDR3 is TGCAGTGCTCGCGGTGGGTCCCATGGTTTTGGGGCCAACGTCCTGACTTTC.

This clonotype has a handful of counts. V usage is TRBV20-1 and J usage is TRBJ2-3; D perhaps matches TRBD2 (5 bases). The germline gives CDR1 DFQATT, CDR2 SNEGSKA (reference sequence). The CDR3 length is 15 residues. Deletions cut 0 bases from V and 6 bases from J, with 16 bases between. CDR3 in DNA: TGCAGTGCTAGAGACGGGAAACTAGGACGGGATACGCAGTATTTT. The encoded protein is CSARDGKLGRDTQYF.

V and J are TRBV14 and TRBJ1-1, with D possibly being TRBD1 (5 bases). The CDR3 totals 14 residues. Germline V gene sequence: CDR1 SGHDN, CDR2 FVKESK. V was clipped by 6 bases and J by 1 base, with 12 bases between them. The DNA for the CDR3 is TGTGCCAGCAGTGCAGGGCTGACGAACACTGAAGCTTTCTTT. It codes for CASSAGLTNTEAFF.

V usage is TRBV5-1 and J usage is TRBJ2-1, with D perhaps matching TRBD2 (6 bases). Germline V lookup: CDR1 SGHRS, CDR2 YFSETQ. V was trimmed by 4 bases and J by 15 bases, leaving 20 bases between them. The CDR3 extends over 13 amino acids. For the CDR3, the DNA is TGCGCCAGCAGCGTAGGGACTGATGTCGATCTGTTCTTC. It encodes CASSVGTDVDLFF.

This clonotype occurred once. The J gene is TRBJ2-5, the V gene TRBV30; the D is unclear. The germline CDR1 and CDR2 sequences are GTSNPN and SVGIG (reference sequence). The germline V and J ends were trimmed by 2 bases and 5 bases, with 6 bases remaining between them. This CDR3 has 11 residues. CDR3 residues: CAWSPAETQYF. The CDR3, as DNA: TGTGCCTGGAGTCCCGCGGAGACCCAGTACTTC.

This clonotype was seen a single time. CDR3 in amino acids: CSATSGGQWYF. The CDR3 nucleotides are TGCAGTGCCACTAGCGGGGGCCAGTGGTACTTC. The chain links TRBV20-1 to TRBJ2-5, with 11 bases that match TRBD2. This CDR3 has 11 amino acids. V lost 6 bases to trimming and J lost 13 bases; unmatched junction nucleotides: 7. Germline V CDR1 and CDR2: DFQATT, SNEGSKA (reference sequence).

This clonotype was recorded at least ten times. The chain links TRBV4-2 to TRBJ2-7, with 9 bases fitting TRBD1. V lost 5 bases to trimming and J lost 2 bases; unmatched junction nucleotides: 7. The germline gives CDR1 LGHNA, CDR2 YNFKEQ. The CDR3 has 15 residues. CDR3 DNA: TGTGCCAGCAGCTCAAGACGACAGGGGGCCTACGAGCAGTACTTC. Translated: CASSSRRQGAYEQYF.

This clonotype was recorded once. This sequence joins TRBV28 and TRBJ1-2, with D perhaps TRBD1 (5 bases). The CDR3 has 14 residues. V was pared by 3 bases and J by 7 bases, with 15 bases between. Germline-derived CDR1 and CDR2 are MDHEN and SYDVKM. CDR3 loop: CASSLQGSLGGYTF. Written as DNA, the CDR3 is TGTGCCAGCAGTTTGCAGGGATCCTTAGGTGGCTACACCTTC.

This clonotype was observed a few times. V and J are TRBV29-1 and TRBJ2-4; weak D call: TRBD2 (5 bases). CDR3 size: 13 residues. Germline loops: CDR1 SQVTM, CDR2 ANQGSEA. V was pared by 3 bases and J by 6 bases, with 12 bases between. CDR3 region: CSVEELARNIQYF. DNA for the CDR3: TGCAGCGTTGAGGAGCTAGCAAGAAACATTCAGTACTTC.

The V gene is TRBV21-1, the J gene TRBJ2-5; the D call in the table, TRBD2, was not verified against the DNA. TRBV21-1 is noted as a pseudogene. The CDR3 extends over 14 amino acids. The CDR3 sequence: CASRGSGGRETQYF. DNA of the CDR3: TGTGCCAGCAGGGGTAGCGGAGGGAGAGAGACCCAGTACTTC.